The 2 T cell receptor beta chains given below trace back to one sample, sequenced in a study of T-cell memory formation after mild COVID-19. MiXCR was run by TCRdb on the 5' RACE reads, yielding one entry per CDR3 protein. The table has around 200,000 distinct CDR3 sequences, about 21% seen once. Material for sequencing was PBMCs or a T cell subset sorted from them (not recorded which). Every receptor here comes from an adult woman who had mild COVID-19 (a few samples of this study predate the infection). Cell type and time point are not known.

This clonotype was picked up a small number of times. V usage is TRBV5-6 and J usage is TRBJ2-7; D ambiguous. Germline V gives CDR1 SGHDT, CDR2 YYEEEE. V was cut by 4 bases and J by 0 bases, with 8 bases left in between. CDR3 length: 13 residues. The CDR3 nucleotides read TGTGCCAGCAGCCCGACACTCTCCTACGAGCAGTACTTC. This codes for CASSPTLSYEQYF.

This clonotype was seen more than once but under ten times. J is TRBJ2-7 and V is TRBV7-9; no definite D call. The CDR3 consists of 14 residues. Trimming cost V 6 bases and J 0 bases, with 12 bases left between them. Germline values: CDR1 SEHNR, CDR2 FQNEAQ (reference sequence). CDR3 protein: CASRYRQNSYEQYF. The DNA of the CDR3 is TGTGCCAGCAGATACCGGCAGAACTCCTACGAGCAGTACTTC.